This TCR beta chain comes out of a study of PD-L1 blockade in urothelial cancer. Study in general: Most patients, about 85% of the 29, were males with bladder-origin cancer. Blood yielded a median of 141,255 T cells per sample.

CDR3 length equals 16 residues. Germline assignment: CDR1 SSHAT and CDR2 FNYEAQ (reference sequence). Documented time point: pretreatment peripheral blood. Sample numbers ranged from 1 to 8 per patient, encompassing pretreatment and on-treatment collections. With respect to this clone: At one boundary the junction diverges from the germline segment, which might be a read error.

Synthetic spike-ins, TCR analog templates, were added into each PCR. Produced via immunoSEQ multiplex PCR; TCRdb's table is partial and in-frame only. There are 54,000 or so clones in the sample; around four fifths occur only once, and less than 1.5% lies in the top ten. The source is a man in his forties or fifties with urothelial cancer. Sample: PBMCs, taken around atezolizumab (anti-PD-L1) treatment. This chain joins TRBV7-7 and TRBJ2-3, with 14 bases that match TRBD2. The CDR3 protein is CASSPGLAGGTDTQYF. CDR3 in DNA: TGTGCTAGCAGCCCCGGACTAGCGGGGGGAACAGATACGCAGTATTTT.